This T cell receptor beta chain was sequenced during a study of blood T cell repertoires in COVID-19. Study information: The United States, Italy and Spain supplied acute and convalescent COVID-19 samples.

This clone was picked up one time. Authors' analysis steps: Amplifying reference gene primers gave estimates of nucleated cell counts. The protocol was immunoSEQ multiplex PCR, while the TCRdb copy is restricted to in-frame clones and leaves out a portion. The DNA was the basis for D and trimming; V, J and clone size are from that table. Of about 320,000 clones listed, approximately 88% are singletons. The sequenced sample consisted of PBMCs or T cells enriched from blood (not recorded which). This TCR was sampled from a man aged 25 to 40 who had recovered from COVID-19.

CDR3 bases: TGTGCCAGCAGGGCCCGGGGACAGGGGAATTCACCCCTCCACTTT. This sequence encodes CASRARGQGNSPLHF. The chain links TRBV28 to TRBJ1-6, with 10 positions matching TRBD1. V shed 6 bases and J 7 bases; nucleotides not matched to a gene: 6. CDR3 length: 15 amino acids. Germline values: CDR1 MDHEN, CDR2 SYDVKM.